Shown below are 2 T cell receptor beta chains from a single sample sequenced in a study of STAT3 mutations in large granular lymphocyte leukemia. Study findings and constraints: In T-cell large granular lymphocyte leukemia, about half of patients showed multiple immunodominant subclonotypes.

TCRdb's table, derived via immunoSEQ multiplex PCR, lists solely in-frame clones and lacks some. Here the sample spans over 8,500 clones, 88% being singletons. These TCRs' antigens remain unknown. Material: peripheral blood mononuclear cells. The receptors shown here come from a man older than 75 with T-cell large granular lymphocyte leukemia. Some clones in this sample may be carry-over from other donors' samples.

The CDR3, as DNA: TGTGCCAGCAGCATACAGGACAGGGCCGAACCCCAGCATTTT. Its translation: CASSIQDRAEPQHF. V is TRBV7-2 and J is TRBJ1-5, with 8 bases identical to TRBD1. CDR1 is SGHTA, CDR2 FQGNSA, per germline. J gave up 10 bases and V 5 bases, and 10 bases lay outside the gene matches. The CDR3 length is 14 residues. Full variable domain (outside the CDR3, taken from reference TRBV7-2 and TRBJ1-5): GAGVSQSPSNKVTEKGKDVELRCDPISGHTALYWYRQSLGQGLEFLIYFQGNSAPDKSGLPSDRFSAERTGGSVSTLTIQRTQQEDSAVYLCASSIQDRAEPQHFGDGTRLSIL.

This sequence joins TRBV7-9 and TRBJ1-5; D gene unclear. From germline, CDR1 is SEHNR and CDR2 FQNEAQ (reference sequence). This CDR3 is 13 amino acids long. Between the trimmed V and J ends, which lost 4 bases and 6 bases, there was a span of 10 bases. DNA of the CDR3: TGTGCCAGCAGCTCCGGTCTTAGTCAGCCCCAGCATTTT. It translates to CASSSGLSQPQHF.